The entry below describes one T cell receptor beta chain. The data belong to a study of CD8 T cells in ankylosing spondylitis. TCRdb processed the 5' RACE reads anew with MiXCR; each CDR3 protein has one entry. Here the sample spans approximately 240,000 distinct CDR3 sequences, about 24% being singletons. The receptor was derived from a male donor with ankylosing spondylitis or in good health (not recorded which). Sample: blood, either unsorted or a sorted T cell fraction (not recorded which).

The CDR3 bases are TGTGCCAGCAGTTCGGAAAGGGACAGGGCCCTCACCGGGGAGCTGTTTTTT. It encodes CASSSERDRALTGELFF. V usage is TRBV27 and J usage is TRBJ2-2, with 9 bases that match TRBD1. Germline CDR1 MNHEY, CDR2 SMNVEV (reference sequence). J gave up 4 bases and V 4 bases, and 10 bases lay outside the gene matches. The CDR3 has 17 residues.